The T cell receptor beta chain described here comes from a study of T cells in Graves' hyperthyroidism and ophthalmopathy. General study points: Before onset, ophthalmopathy was predicted by the model a median approximately 6.5 months earlier. The blood repertoire included most of the expanded thyroid clonotypes above 0.001.

The sample holds many counts of this clonotype. Antigen specificity is unknown. Germline CDR1 reads LGHNA; CDR2 reads YNFKEQ. The V and J ends lost 2 bases and 6 bases, in that order; junction bases with no gene match: 9. The CDR3 runs 17 residues. It was uncontrolled infection, other autoimmune disease, pregnancy or lactation that excluded patients. TCR beta CDR3 regions were amplified from RNA transcripts. In the first-round RT-PCR of the TCR CDR3, the HTBI primer set was used. TCRdb used MiXCR to reprocess the multiplex PCR reads, holding one entry per CDR3 protein. In the table there are roughly 500,000 distinct CDR3 sequences, approximately 48% of which are singletons.

The sequence was obtained from an adult woman with Graves' disease, either hyperthyroidism or ophthalmopathy (not recorded which). V gene TRBV4-2 combines with J gene TRBJ1-5, with 11 bases identical to TRBD1. Sample: peripheral blood or thyroid tissue (not recorded which). The CDR3 nucleotides read TGTGCCAGCAGCCAAAACCCCGGACAGGGGGCGAGTCAGCCCCAGCATTTT. Encoded protein: CASSQNPGQGASQPQHF.